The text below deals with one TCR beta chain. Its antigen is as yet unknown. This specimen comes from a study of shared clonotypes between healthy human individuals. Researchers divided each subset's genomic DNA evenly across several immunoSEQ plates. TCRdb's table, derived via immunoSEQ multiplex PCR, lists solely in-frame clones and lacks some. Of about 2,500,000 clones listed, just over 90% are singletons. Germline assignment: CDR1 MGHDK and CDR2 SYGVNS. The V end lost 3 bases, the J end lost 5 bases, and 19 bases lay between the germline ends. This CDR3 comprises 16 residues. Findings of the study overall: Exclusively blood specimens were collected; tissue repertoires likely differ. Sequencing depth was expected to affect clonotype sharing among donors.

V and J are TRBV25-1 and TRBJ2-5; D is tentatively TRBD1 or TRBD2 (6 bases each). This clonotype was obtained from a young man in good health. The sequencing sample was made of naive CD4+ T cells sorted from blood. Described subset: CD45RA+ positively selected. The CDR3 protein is CASSDPPTGGAETQYF. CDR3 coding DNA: TGTGCCAGCAGTGACCCCCCCACCGGGGGCGCCGAGACCCAGTACTTC.